The clone carrying this TCR beta chain was seen ten or more times. This entry comes from a study of T cells after yellow fever vaccination. TCRdb re-called the 5' RACE reads through MiXCR, storing one row per CDR3 protein. Seen here are around 320,000 distinct CDR3 sequences, around 8.6% observed once, and the top ten hold 3% to 3.5%. This CDR3 has 14 amino acids. V lost 3 bases to trimming and J lost 5 bases, with 14 bases between them. The specimen comprised CD4+ T cells sorted from PBMCs, sampled 5 days after the yellow fever booster vaccination. The genes are TRBV12-3 or TRBV12-4 and TRBJ2-7; D possibly corresponds to TRBD1 (6 bases). This clonotype was sampled from a man between 18 and 29 years old who received the YFV17D yellow fever vaccine. CDR3 DNA: TGTGCCAGCAGTTTCGGACAGACGAACAACGAGCAGTACTTC. Translated, it gives CASSFGQTNNEQYF.